The clone carrying this T cell receptor beta chain was picked up many times. Its cognate antigen is unknown. The library targeted TCRbeta and was prepared with unique molecular identifiers. TCRdb recomputed calls from the PCR reads with MiXCR, one row per CDR3 protein. The profile shows 450,000 to 600,000 distinct CDR3 sequences, about 10% of them singletons. Germline assignment: CDR1 MGHDK and CDR2 SYGVNS. Germline trimming cut 8 bases from V and 6 bases from J; bases unmatched to any gene: 12. CDR3 size: 15 residues. The data are from a study of T-cell reconstitution after alpha-beta-depleted transplantation in children. Study observations and caveats: After transplant, at about two months, alpha-beta T cells were reportedly derived from several hundred expanded graft clones. Elevated TCRbeta diversity at day 60 was traced, in some patients, to surviving recipient T cells and thymic progenitors. At the one-year point after transplant, T-cell counts and TCRbeta diversity were found to come mostly from T cells that had been newly produced.

This TCR was recovered from a child between 2 and 9 years old with inherited bone marrow failure, due to receive a stem cell transplant. The sample in question was PBMCs, obtained before TCRalphabeta/CD19-depleted stem cell transplant. The chain links TRBV25-1 to TRBJ2-1, with 8 nucleotides matching TRBD1. The CDR3 here is CASGPQGAWGNEQFF. In DNA, the CDR3 is TGTGCCAGCGGCCCCCAGGGGGCATGGGGCAATGAGCAGTTCTTC.